This T cell receptor (beta chain) was observed in a study of a mutant IDH1 vaccine in newly diagnosed glioma. About this clone itself: Its antigen is undetermined.

V was cut by 6 bases and J by 4 bases, with 12 bases left in between. In germline, CDR1 is LNHDA, CDR2 SQIVND (reference sequence). The CDR3 sequence is 13 residues long. Sample time point: week 23, last vaccination. A 20-mer mutant IDH1 peptide at 300 ug was injected subcutaneously with topical imiquimod. Sequencing was performed with immunoSEQ multiplex PCR; in TCRdb, only in-frame clones are kept and a portion is missing. The sample lists about 67,000 clones; nearly 85% were seen once. Specimen: PBMCs, collected from a glioma patient whose treatment included an IDH1 peptide vaccine. The TCR comes from a man younger than 35 with glioma. The chain couples TRBV19 to TRBJ1-1, with TRBD1 as a possible D gene (6 bases). The CDR3 coding sequence is TGTGCCAGTAGGTCTAGGGGGGTCACTGAAGCTTTCTTT. Its protein is CASRSRGVTEAFF. The full variable domain, its missing parts supplied by reference TRBV19 and TRBJ1-1, is DGGITQSPKYLFRKEGQNVTLSCEQNLNHDAMYWYRQDPGQGLRLIYYSQIVNDFQKGDIAEGYSVSREKKESFPLTVTSAQKNPTAFYLCASRSRGVTEAFFGQGTRLTVV.